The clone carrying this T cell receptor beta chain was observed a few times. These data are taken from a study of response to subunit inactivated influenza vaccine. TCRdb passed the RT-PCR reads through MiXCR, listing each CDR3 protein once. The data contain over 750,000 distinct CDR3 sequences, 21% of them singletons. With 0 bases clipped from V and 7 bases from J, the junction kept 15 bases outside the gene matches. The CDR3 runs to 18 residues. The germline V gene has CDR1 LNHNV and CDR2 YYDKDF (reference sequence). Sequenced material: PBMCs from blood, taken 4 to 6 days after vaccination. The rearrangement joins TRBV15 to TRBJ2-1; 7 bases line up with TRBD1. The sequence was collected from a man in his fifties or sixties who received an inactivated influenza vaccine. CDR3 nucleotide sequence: TGTGCCACCAGCAGAGACAGGAGTAACAGGGGATGGGTTAATGAGCAGTTCTTC. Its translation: CATSRDRSNRGWVNEQFF.